The entry below gives a single TCR beta chain sequence along with its context. The conserved closing phenylalanine or tryptophan is absent in this CDR3, likely reflecting a read error. The limits of the CDR3 on the DNA are not certain, so only TCRdb's listed CDR3 is given. This sample stems from a study of Graves' ophthalmopathy and Graves' hyperthyroidism. Germline loops: CDR1 SGHTA, CDR2 FQGNSA. Both ends counted, the CDR3 spans 9 residues. From RNA, the CDR3 regions of TCR beta chains were amplified and sequenced. HTBI-primed first-round RT-PCR preceded second-round multiplex PCR. TCRdb recomputed calls from the multiplex PCR reads with MiXCR, one row per CDR3 protein. The sample holds 1 million to 1.3 million distinct CDR3 sequences, around a third seen once.

This sequence originates from an adult man with Graves' hyperthyroidism. The rearrangement joins TRBV7-2 to TRBJ2-7. Specimen: peripheral blood or thyroid tissue (not recorded which). CDR3 loop: CASSEAGRL.